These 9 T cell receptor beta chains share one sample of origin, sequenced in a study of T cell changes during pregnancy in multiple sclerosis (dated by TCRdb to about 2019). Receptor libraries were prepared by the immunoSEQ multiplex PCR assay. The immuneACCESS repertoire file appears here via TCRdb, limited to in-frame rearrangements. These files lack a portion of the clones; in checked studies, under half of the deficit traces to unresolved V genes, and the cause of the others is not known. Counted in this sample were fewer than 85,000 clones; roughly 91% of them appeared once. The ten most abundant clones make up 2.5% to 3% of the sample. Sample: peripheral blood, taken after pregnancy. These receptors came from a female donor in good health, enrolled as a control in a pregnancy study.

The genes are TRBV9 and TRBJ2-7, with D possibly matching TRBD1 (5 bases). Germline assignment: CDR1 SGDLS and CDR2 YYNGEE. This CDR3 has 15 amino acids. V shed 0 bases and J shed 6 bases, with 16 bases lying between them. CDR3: CASSVDSGARLEQYF. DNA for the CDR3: TGTGCCAGCAGCGTAGATTCTGGGGCCCGCCTCGAGCAGTACTTC.

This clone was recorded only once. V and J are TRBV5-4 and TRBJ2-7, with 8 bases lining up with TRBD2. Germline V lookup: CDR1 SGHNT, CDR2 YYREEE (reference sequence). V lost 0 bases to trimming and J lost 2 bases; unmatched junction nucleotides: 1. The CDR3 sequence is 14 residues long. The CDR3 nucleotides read TGTGCCAGCAGCTTGGCGGGAGGGCCCTACGAGCAGTACTTC. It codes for CASSLAGGPYEQYF.

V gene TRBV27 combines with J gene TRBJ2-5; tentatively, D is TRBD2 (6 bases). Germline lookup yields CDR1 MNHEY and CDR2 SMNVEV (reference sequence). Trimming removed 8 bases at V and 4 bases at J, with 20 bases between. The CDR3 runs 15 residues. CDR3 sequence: CASGLWRDLPETQYF. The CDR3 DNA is TGTGCCAGCGGGCTTTGGCGGGACCTCCCAGAGACCCAGTACTTC.

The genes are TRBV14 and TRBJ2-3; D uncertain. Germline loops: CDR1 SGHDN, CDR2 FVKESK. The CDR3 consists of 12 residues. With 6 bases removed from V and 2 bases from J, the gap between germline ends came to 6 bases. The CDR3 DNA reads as TGTGCCAGCAGGAGGTTCACAGATACGCAGTATTTT. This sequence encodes CASRRFTDTQYF.

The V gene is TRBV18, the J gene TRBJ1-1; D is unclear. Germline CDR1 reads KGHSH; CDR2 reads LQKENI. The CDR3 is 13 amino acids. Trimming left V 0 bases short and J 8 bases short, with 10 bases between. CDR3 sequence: CASSPPGFTEAFF. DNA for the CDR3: TGTGCCAGCTCACCACCCGGGTTCACCGAAGCTTTCTTT.

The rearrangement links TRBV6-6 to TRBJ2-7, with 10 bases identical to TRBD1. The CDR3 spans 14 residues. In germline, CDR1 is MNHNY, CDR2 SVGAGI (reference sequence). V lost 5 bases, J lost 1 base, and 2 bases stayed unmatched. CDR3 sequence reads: CASSPGQGSYEQYF. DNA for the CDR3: TGTGCCAGCAGTCCGGGACAGGGGTCCTACGAGCAGTACTTC.

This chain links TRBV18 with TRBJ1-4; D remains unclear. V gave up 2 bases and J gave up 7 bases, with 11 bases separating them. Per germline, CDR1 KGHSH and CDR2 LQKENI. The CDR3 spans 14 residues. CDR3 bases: TGTGCCAGCTCACCAGACACCGAGGGTGAAAAACTGTTTTTT. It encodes CASSPDTEGEKLFF.

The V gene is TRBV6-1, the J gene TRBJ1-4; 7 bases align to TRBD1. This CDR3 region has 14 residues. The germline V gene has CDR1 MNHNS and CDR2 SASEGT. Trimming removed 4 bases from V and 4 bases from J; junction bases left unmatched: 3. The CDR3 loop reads CASSATGLNEKLFF. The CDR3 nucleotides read TGTGCCAGCAGTGCGACAGGGCTTAATGAAAAACTGTTTTTT.

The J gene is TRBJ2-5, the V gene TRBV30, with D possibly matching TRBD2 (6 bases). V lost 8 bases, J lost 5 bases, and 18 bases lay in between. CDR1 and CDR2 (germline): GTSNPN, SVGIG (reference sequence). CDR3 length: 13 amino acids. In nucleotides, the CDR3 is TGTGCCCAAGGTGCGGGGCTCGCCGAGACCCAGTACTTC. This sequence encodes CAQGAGLAETQYF.